The table lists the clone carrying this T cell receptor beta chain with a few counts. The entry originates in a study of blood T cell repertoires in COVID-19. CDR3 length: 13 amino acids. In germline, CDR1 is SEHNR, CDR2 FQNEAQ (reference sequence). Between the trimmed V and J ends, which lost 6 bases and 7 bases, there was a span of 13 bases. Clones were read by immunoSEQ multiplex PCR, and TCRdb kept only the in-frame ones, dropping some. The profile covers fewer than 55,000 clones, with about 70% appearing a single time and about 9% taken by the ten largest. The clonotype was recovered from a woman aged 70-85 years with acute or convalescent COVID-19. This chain joins TRBV7-9 and TRBJ1-5; D ambiguous. The material sequenced was peripheral blood. The CDR3, as DNA: TGTGCCAGCAGGCGGGGTCAAGACCAGCCCCAGCATTTT. It specifies CASRRGQDQPQHF.